Presented here are 29 T cell receptor beta chains from one specimen sequenced in a study of T cells after yellow fever vaccination (dated by TCRdb to the late 2010s). The library was obtained by 5' RACE. Sequencing was performed on an Illumina HiSeq 2500. In-frame beta chains were kept once TCRdb had trimmed the public reads at Q25 with fastp and called clones with MiXCR. Each CDR3 protein gets just one entry, which takes the most common genes and DNA from the rows behind it. For this sample the table gives about 120,000 distinct CDR3 sequences, of which 6.5% to 9% were detected only once. Roughly 2.8% of the sample comes from the top ten. The treatment or condition label corresponds to: live attenuated yellow fever vaccine strain. The input for sequencing was CD4+ T cells sorted from PBMCs, taken around 45 days after the first yellow fever vaccination. The receptors were gathered from a man between 18 and 29 years old who received the YFV17D yellow fever vaccine.

As concerns this clonotype: With a much larger clone just one base away, this may be a read error. This sequence joins TRBV10-3 and TRBJ2-2; D is undetermined. Germline CDR1 and CDR2: ENHRY and SYGVKD. The CDR3 runs 16 residues. Trimming removed 0 bases from V and 5 bases from J, with 13 bases in between. The CDR3 sequence: CAISESRARRTGELFF. DNA of the CDR3: TGTGCCATCAGTGAGTCGAGAGCCCGCCGAACCGGGGAGCTGTTTTTT.

This clonotype was found a few times. At one of its ends the junction is not consistent with the germline gene, which may arise from a read error. V usage is TRBV18 and J usage is TRBJ2-3, with TRBD1 matching over 11 bases. Germline V gene lookup returns CDR1 KGHSH and CDR2 LQKENI. The CDR3 is 15 residues long. The CDR3 protein is CASSPRTGGTDTQYF. The CDR3 region has the DNA TGTGCCAGCTCACCTAGGACAGGGGGCACGGATACGCAGTATTTT.

This clonotype was picked up many times. This chain joins TRBV7-2 and TRBJ1-1; D gene uncertain. Trimming took 5 bases from V and 2 from J, leaving 9 bases between them. Germline V lookup: CDR1 SGHTA, CDR2 FQGNSA. The CDR3 consists of 13 residues. In nucleotides, the CDR3 is TGTGCCAGCAGCCGATTATACAACACTGAAGCTTTCTTT. This gives the protein CASSRLYNTEAFF. The whole variable domain, remainder taken from reference TRBV7-2 and TRBJ1-1, is GAGVSQSPSNKVTEKGKDVELRCDPISGHTALYWYRQSLGQGLEFLIYFQGNSAPDKSGLPSDRFSAERTGGSVSTLTIQRTQQEDSAVYLCASSRLYNTEAFFGQGTRLTVV.

This clonotype was recorded at least ten times. The junction shows a germline mismatch at one end, possibly a read error. The rearrangement joins TRBV12-3 or TRBV12-4 to TRBJ2-1; D is unclear. This CDR3 has 11 amino acids. The DNA of the CDR3 is TGTGCCAGCAGTTTCTACGATGAGCAGTTCTTC. Translating it yields CASSFYDEQFF.

This clonotype has at least ten counts. V gene TRBV4-2 combines with J gene TRBJ1-1, with a possible D match to TRBD1 (5 bases). The V and J ends lost 4 bases and 0 bases respectively, with 9 bases between them. The CDR3 sequence is 14 residues long. The germline CDR1 and CDR2 sequences are LGHNA and YNFKEQ. CDR3 amino acids: CASSPTVMNTEAFF. For the CDR3, the DNA is TGTGCCAGCAGCCCGACAGTTATGAACACTGAAGCTTTCTTT.

There are many counts of this clonotype. The gene calls are TRBV19 and TRBJ1-5; D gene unclear. The CDR3 has 14 residues. Trimming cost V 5 bases and J 6 bases, with 14 bases left between them. Germline CDR1 and CDR2: LNHDA and SQIVND (reference sequence). The CDR3 region is CASSDPPKGQPQHF. The CDR3 DNA follows: TGTGCCAGTAGTGACCCCCCTAAAGGTCAGCCCCAGCATTTT.

Details on this clonotype: A much larger clone lies one base from this, so it may be a read error. V is TRBV7-3 and J is TRBJ2-1; tentatively, D is TRBD2 (6 bases). The CDR3 runs 14 residues. From germline, CDR1 is SGHTA and CDR2 FQGTGA. CDR3 coding DNA: TGTGCCAGCAGCTTAACGTTTGCGGGGACTGAGGAGTTCTTC. Amino acid sequence: CASSLTFAGTEEFF.

This sequence joins TRBV10-3 and TRBJ1-3; a weak D match, TRBD1 (5 bases). CDR3 length: 15 amino acids. Trimming stripped 4 bases from V and 2 bases from J, with 12 bases between. The germline V gene has CDR1 ENHRY and CDR2 SYGVKD. For the CDR3, the DNA is TGTGCCATCAGTGCGGGGGACTTGGCTGGAAACACCATATATTTT. It encodes CAISAGDLAGNTIYF.

Ten or more counts support this clonotype. The chain joins TRBV6-2 or TRBV6-3 to TRBJ2-3; D may correspond to TRBD1 or TRBD2 (5 bases each). The germline gives CDR1 MNHEY, CDR2 SVGEGT. The CDR3 is 14 residues long. Trimming pared 5 bases from V and 0 bases from J, leaving 9 bases between. The CDR3 sequence: CASSRDGSTDTQYF. The CDR3 DNA is TGTGCCAGCAGTCGGGACGGAAGCACAGATACGCAGTATTTT.

This clonotype was picked up many times. The V gene is TRBV10-3, the J gene TRBJ2-5; possibly TRBD1 or TRBD2 for D (5 bases each). Trimming took 8 bases from V and 5 from J, leaving 9 bases between them. CDR1 and CDR2 (germline): ENHRY, SYGVKD. The CDR3 extends over 11 amino acids. DNA of the CDR3: TGTGCCATCTCTCGGGGCGAGACCCAGTACTTC. This gives the protein CAISRGETQYF.

This clonotype came up a few times. Here the CDR3 reads CASTPGQPTNEQFF. CDR3 DNA: TGTGCCAGCACCCCAGGACAGCCAACCAATGAGCAGTTCTTC. The chain has TRBV9 and TRBJ2-1; perhaps TRBD1 as D (6 bases). The V gene lost 6 bases and the J gene lost 6 bases, with 16 bases spanning the gap. CDR1 is SGDLS, CDR2 YYNGEE, per germline. This CDR3 has 14 residues.

This clonotype was seen at least ten times. The chain links TRBV7-2 to TRBJ2-1, with 14 nucleotides matching TRBD2. Germline CDR1 SGHTA, CDR2 FQGNSA. This CDR3 has 16 amino acids. V shed 1 base, J shed 9 bases, and the junction held 5 bases outside the gene matches. CDR3 sequence (DNA): TGTGCCAGCAGCTTAGATGGACTAGCGGGGGGCAGTGAGCAGTTCTTC. This sequence encodes CASSLDGLAGGSEQFF.

This chain uses TRBV7-2 with TRBJ2-3; 11 nucleotides match TRBD2. The CDR3 covers 17 residues. Losses at the gene ends were 1 base for V and 5 bases for J; bases not matched to a gene: 8. Germline loops: CDR1 SGHTA, CDR2 FQGNSA. The CDR3 DNA follows: TGTGCCAGCAGCTTAGGGAATAGCGGGGGGGTTCTAGATACGCAGTATTTT. Encoded protein: CASSLGNSGGVLDTQYF.

This clonotype has ten or more counts. This chain connects TRBV4-3 to TRBJ2-7; D gene ambiguous. CDR1 is LGHNA, CDR2 YSLEER, per germline. The CDR3 runs 16 residues. Trimming cost V 0 bases and J 6 bases, with 18 bases left between them. Here the CDR3 DNA reads TGCGCCAGCAGCCAAGACTATAGCATCTACCCTCGCGAGCAGTACTTC. Translation gives CASSQDYSIYPREQYF.

This clonotype was picked up many times. The V and J genes are TRBV7-9 and TRBJ2-5; 7 nucleotides line up with TRBD2. CDR1 is SEHNR and CDR2 is FQNEAQ in the germline V gene (reference sequence). The CDR3 is 12 residues long. Germline trimming cut 11 bases from V and 2 bases from J; bases unmatched to any gene: 5. The CDR3 reads CALGGGQETQYF. The CDR3 DNA follows: TGTGCCCTGGGCGGGGGTCAAGAGACCCAGTACTTC.

This chain joins TRBV7-2 and TRBJ2-7; D is tentatively TRBD1 or TRBD2 (5 bases each). The CDR3 is made up of 13 amino acids. Germline V gene lookup returns CDR1 SGHTA and CDR2 FQGNSA. Trimming removed 5 bases from V and 3 bases from J, with 11 bases in between. The DNA of the CDR3 is TGTGCCAGCAGCCAGGGACCGCTCTACGAGCAGTACTTC. Translated, it gives CASSQGPLYEQYF.

This clonotype has at least ten counts. The rearrangement uses TRBV20-1 and TRBJ2-1; perhaps D is TRBD1 or TRBD2 (5 bases each). Trimming cost V 1 base and J 7 bases, with 17 bases left between them. The CDR3 consists of 15 residues. Germline V gene sequence: CDR1 DFQATT, CDR2 SNEGSKA (reference sequence). The CDR3 loop is CSARVVLGVGNEQFF. CDR3 bases: TGCAGTGCTAGAGTTGTACTAGGGGTTGGGAATGAGCAGTTCTTC.

Notes on this clonotype: This sequence may be a read error, since a much larger clone differs from it by one base. V and J are TRBV4-1 and TRBJ2-5, with D perhaps TRBD1 or TRBD2 (5 bases each). Germline CDR1 MGHRA, CDR2 YSYEKL. CDR3 length: 16 residues. V dropped 5 bases and J dropped 4 bases, with 20 bases sitting between them. The DNA for the CDR3 is TGCGCCAGCAGCATACGGGGCCGACCAGGGTCAGAGACCCAGTACTTC. Residues: CASSIRGRPGSETQYF.

The chain joins TRBV7-2 to TRBJ2-1, with 8 bases that match TRBD2. This CDR3 is built from 14 residues. Germline V lookup: CDR1 SGHTA, CDR2 FQGNSA. V lost 5 bases to trimming and J lost 6 bases; unmatched junction nucleotides: 6. CDR3 in DNA: TGTGCCAGCAGCCGGGGGGGGGCCTCCAATGAGCAGTTCTTC. Residues: CASSRGGASNEQFF.

This clonotype has a count of ten or more. The chain joins TRBV6-4 to TRBJ2-3; TRBD1 matches 11 bases. CDR1 MRHNA and CDR2 SNTAGT come from the germline V gene. The CDR3 runs 15 residues. The J segment lost 7 bases and the V segment lost 6 bases, leaving 9 bases of the junction unmatched. The CDR3 sequence: CASSAGTGGGYTQYF. DNA of the CDR3: TGTGCCAGCAGCGCCGGGACAGGGGGAGGATATACGCAGTATTTT.

Of note for this clonotype: Being one base from a much bigger clone, this may be a read error. The CDR3 coding sequence is TGTGCCAGCAGTTCTCCATTCGGGGGGAACTGTGGCTACACCTTC. The encoded protein is CASSSPFGGNCGYTF. The chain combines TRBV12-3 or TRBV12-4 with TRBJ1-2; possible D gene TRBD1, 5 bases. This CDR3 has 15 amino acids.

At least ten counts were recorded for this clonotype. J is TRBJ2-7 and V is TRBV5-5; unclear D gene. The germline V and J ends were trimmed by 2 bases and 2 bases, with 8 bases remaining between them. Germline loops: CDR1 SGHKS, CDR2 YYEKEE (reference sequence). This CDR3 has 13 amino acids. This CDR3 reads CASSFPGAYEQYF. The CDR3 region has the DNA TGTGCCAGCAGCTTTCCGGGCGCCTACGAGCAGTACTTC.

A note on this clonotype: A much bigger clone sits one base away, suggesting this may be a read error. The rearrangement joins TRBV6-1 to TRBJ2-5, with D maybe TRBD1 (5 bases). Trimming cost V 7 bases and J 9 bases, with 21 bases left between them. The CDR3 runs 14 residues. Per the germline V gene, CDR1 is MNHNS and CDR2 is SASEGT. CDR3: CASTLRGLIVAQYF. CDR3 nucleotides: TGTGCCAGCACTCTAAGGGGCCTGATAGTCGCCCAGTACTTC.

At least ten counts were recorded for this clonotype. The chain employs TRBV6-5 and TRBJ2-5; 13 nucleotides align to TRBD2. The CDR3 extends over 15 amino acids. CDR1 MNHEY and CDR2 SVGAGI come from the germline V gene. After removal of 4 bases from V and 2 bases from J, the junction contained 1 base not matched to a gene. The CDR3 protein is CASSWTSGGQETQYF. The DNA of the CDR3 is TGTGCCAGCAGTTGGACTAGCGGGGGACAAGAGACCCAGTACTTC.

This clonotype occurred many times. The J gene is TRBJ1-5, the V gene TRBV11-2; D call uncertain. The V gene's germline CDR1 is SGHAT and CDR2 FQNNGV. Trimming left V 5 bases short and J 2 bases short, with 13 bases between. The length of the CDR3 is 15 residues. CDR3 sequence reads: CASSGRGVGNQPQHF. The CDR3 nucleotides read TGTGCCAGCAGCGGACGGGGTGTAGGCAATCAGCCCCAGCATTTT.

This clonotype appeared many times. CDR3 in DNA: TGCGCCAGCAGTGAGTCGGGGTACGAGCAGTACTTC. This sequence encodes CASSESGYEQYF. J is TRBJ2-7 and V is TRBV10-1; D gene unclear. In germline, CDR1 is WNHNN, CDR2 SYGVQD (reference sequence). The V gene lost 0 bases and the J gene lost 4 bases, with 4 bases spanning the gap. CDR3 length: 12 amino acids.

This clonotype has just a few counts. The chain recombines TRBV7-2 with TRBJ1-3; TRBD1 is a possible D gene (5 bases). The CDR3 runs to 14 residues. V was pared by 5 bases and J by 4 bases, with 12 bases between. Germline CDR1 SGHTA, CDR2 FQGNSA. The CDR3 bases are TGTGCCAGCAGCCCCCGGGACCGAGGAAACACCATATATTTT. It translates to CASSPRDRGNTIYF.

This clonotype came up many times. The gene calls are TRBV7-2 and TRBJ2-1; a possible D gene is TRBD2 (5 bases). V lost 3 bases to trimming and J lost 8 bases, with 11 bases between them. The CDR3 consists of 13 residues. Germline V gene data show CDR1 as SGHTA and CDR2 as FQGNSA. The CDR3 protein is CASSFRGYHEQFF. The CDR3 DNA follows: TGTGCCAGCAGCTTCAGAGGGTACCATGAGCAGTTCTTC.

This clonotype was counted ten times or more. The rearrangement links TRBV9 to TRBJ1-1, with TRBD1 matching 9 bases. The CDR3 has 18 amino acids. V shed 7 bases, J shed 5 bases, and the junction held 21 bases outside the gene matches. The germline V gene has CDR1 SGDLS and CDR2 YYNGEE. The CDR3 DNA reads TGTGCCAGCGGAGAGGGGGGACAGGGCGGCCTCCGACGGACTGAAGCTTTCTTT. This translates into CASGEGGQGGLRRTEAFF.